These 21 T cell receptor beta chains share one sample of origin, sequenced in a study of T cells in Graves' hyperthyroidism and ophthalmopathy. TCR beta CDR3 regions were amplified from RNA transcripts. Carried out on the TCR CDR3, a first-round RT-PCR used the HTBI primer set. TCRdb used MiXCR to reprocess the multiplex PCR reads, holding one entry per CDR3 protein. This table holds roughly 640,000 distinct CDR3 sequences, roughly a sixth found once. The sequencing input was blood. These receptors originate from a woman aged 40-49 years with Graves' ophthalmopathy.

This clonotype was counted many times. This rearrangement joins TRBV12-5 to TRBJ2-3, with 8 bases matching TRBD1. Trimming at V came to 5 bases and at J to 3 bases, leaving 7 bases not matched to a gene. The CDR3 contains 15 residues. Germline V CDR1 and CDR2: LGHNT, FRNRAP. The CDR3 coding sequence is TGTGCTAGTGGTCCGAGGGGACAGGTTACAGATACGCAGTATTTT. Translated: CASGPRGQVTDTQYF.

This clonotype was detected many times. This chain links TRBV15 with TRBJ1-1; D unclear. V gave up 5 bases and J gave up 8 bases, with 12 bases separating them. Germline CDR1 and CDR2: LNHNV and YYDKDF (reference sequence). CDR3 length: 12 amino acids. The CDR3 region has the DNA TGTGCCACCAGCTTCCCCGGGAAAGAAGCTTTCTTT. Its protein is CATSFPGKEAFF. The entire variable domain, with the rest obtained from reference TRBV15 and TRBJ1-1, is as follows: DAMVIQNPRYQVTQFGKPVTLSCSQTLNHNVMYWYQQKSSQAPKLLFHYYDKDFNNEADTPDNFQSRRPNTSFCFLDIRSPGLGDTAMYLCATSFPGKEAFFGQGTRLTVV.

This clonotype has more than one count but fewer than ten. The V and J genes are TRBV2 and TRBJ1-1; 8 nucleotides line up with TRBD1. V lost 9 bases to trimming and J lost 1 base; unmatched junction nucleotides: 10. CDR1 and CDR2 from the germline V gene are SNHLY and FYNNEI. CDR3 size: 15 residues. The CDR3 nucleotides are TGTGCCAGTCGCCGACAGGGGACACCGAACACTGAAGCTTTCTTT. Translation gives CASRRQGTPNTEAFF.

The table lists this clonotype with a few counts. This chain connects TRBV7-8 to TRBJ2-7; D is possibly TRBD1 (5 bases). The CDR3 is 13 amino acids. The V gene's germline CDR1 is SGHVS and CDR2 FQNEAQ. V was pared by 7 bases and J by 4 bases, with 14 bases between. For the CDR3, the DNA is TGTGCCAGCACCCGGACAACCAATTACGAGCAGTACTTC. Protein product: CASTRTTNYEQYF.

This clonotype was picked up one time. Compared with germline, one end of the junction differs, possibly owing to a read error. CDR3 protein: CARSDLTPRAFF. Here the CDR3 DNA reads TGTGCCAGAAGTGACTTAACCCCGCGGGCTTTCTTT. This chain joins TRBV6-1 and TRBJ1-1, with unresolved D. The germline V gene encodes CDR1 MNHNS and CDR2 SASEGT. This CDR3 has 12 residues.

The gene calls are TRBV28 and TRBJ2-4; unclear D gene. The CDR3 is made up of 15 amino acids. CDR1 MDHEN and CDR2 SYDVKM come from the germline V gene. V was trimmed by 5 bases and J by 2 bases, leaving 13 bases between them. CDR3 sequence reads: CASSRSAQPKNIQYF. CDR3 bases: TGTGCCAGCAGTCGATCCGCCCAGCCCAAAAACATTCAGTACTTC.

Ten or more counts support this clonotype. This chain connects TRBV12-3 or TRBV12-4 to TRBJ2-3; the D is unclear. The CDR3 spans 12 residues. Trimming left V 4 bases short and J 6 bases short, with 8 bases between. CDR3 sequence: CASSSAADTQYF. DNA of the CDR3: TGTGCCAGCAGTTCCGCGGCGGATACGCAGTATTTT.

The J gene is TRBJ1-6, the V gene TRBV5-1, with 10 bases fitting TRBD1. V dropped 2 bases and J dropped 10; count of bases not matched to a gene: 9. This CDR3 has 16 residues. Germline-derived CDR1 and CDR2 are SGHRS and YFSETQ. Here the CDR3 reads CASSFTAGTGDSPLHF. CDR3 sequence (DNA): TGCGCCAGCAGCTTTACCGCCGGGACAGGGGACTCACCCCTCCACTTT.

This clonotype was counted only a few times. The V and J genes are TRBV4-1 and TRBJ1-5; D ambiguous. Germline CDR1 and CDR2: MGHRA and YSYEKL. The V gene lost 1 base and the J gene lost 9 bases, with 13 bases spanning the gap. The CDR3 covers 14 residues. CDR3 DNA: TGCGCCAGCAGCCAAGTGGGGTCCTCGGCGCCCCAGCATTTT. Amino acids: CASSQVGSSAPQHF.

The chain uses TRBV20-1 and TRBJ2-2, with D hard to call. Looked up from germline, CDR1 is DFQATT and CDR2 is SNEGSKA (reference sequence). V lost 3 bases and J 5 bases, leaving 10 bases between the germline ends. This CDR3 is built from 13 residues. CDR3 in amino acids: CSARLPPTGELFF. In DNA form, the CDR3 reads TGCAGTGCTAGGCTCCCCCCGACCGGGGAGCTGTTTTTT.

A word on this clonotype: The CDR3 does not end in the conserved phenylalanine or tryptophan, so this is likely a read error. The V gene is TRBV15, the J gene TRBJ1-2; D is possibly TRBD1 (5 bases). The CDR3 is made up of 14 amino acids. CDR1 is LNHNV and CDR2 is YYDKDF in the germline V gene (reference sequence). The V end was cut by 4 bases, the J end by 0 bases, with 9 bases between. Here the CDR3 reads CATSTTVPNYGYTV. CDR3 in DNA: TGTGCCACCAGCACGACAGTTCCTAACTATGGCTACACCGTC.

This chain connects TRBV28 to TRBJ2-5; TRBD1 matches 9 bases. Germline CDR1 reads MDHEN; CDR2 reads SYDVKM. Trimming took 8 bases from V and 1 from J; bases not matched to a gene: 2. This CDR3 is 13 amino acids long. The CDR3 here is CASAGQGQETQYF. The CDR3 nucleotides read TGTGCCAGCGCGGGACAGGGCCAAGAGACCCAGTACTTC.

This clonotype was detected ten times or more. This chain joins TRBV18 and TRBJ1-2, with D possibly being TRBD1 (6 bases). The CDR3 runs to 15 residues. Germline V gives CDR1 KGHSH, CDR2 LQKENI. The V end lost 3 bases, the J end lost 3 bases, and 14 bases lay between the germline ends. The CDR3 sequence: CASSPRRGEDYGYTF. The CDR3 DNA reads TGTGCCAGCTCACCCCGGAGGGGGGAGGACTATGGCTACACCTTC.

This sequence joins TRBV15 and TRBJ2-2; D remains ambiguous. The CDR3 runs to 14 residues. V was trimmed by 6 bases and J by 0 bases, leaving 8 bases between them. Germline-derived CDR1 and CDR2 are LNHNV and YYDKDF (reference sequence). CDR3 coding DNA: TGTGCCACCAGACCAGAAACGAACACCGGGGAGCTGTTTTTT. It specifies CATRPETNTGELFF.

The sample holds many counts of this clonotype. The V gene is TRBV7-9, the J gene TRBJ2-3; a possible D gene is TRBD2 (5 bases). This CDR3 region has 16 residues. Germline lookup yields CDR1 SEHNR and CDR2 FQNEAQ (reference sequence). V was cut by 3 bases and J by 3 bases, with 16 bases left in between. The CDR3 sequence: CASSLGAIPWTDTQYF. The CDR3 nucleotides are TGTGCCAGCAGCTTGGGAGCTATCCCCTGGACAGATACGCAGTATTTT.

The rearrangement joins TRBV28 to TRBJ2-2; no firm D call. The CDR3 spans 14 residues. V gave up 3 bases and J gave up 6 bases, with 11 bases separating them. Germline V CDR1 and CDR2: MDHEN, SYDVKM. The CDR3 coding sequence is TGTGCCAGCAGTTTTGCTGGGTCGGCCGGGGAGCTGTTTTTT. Translated: CASSFAGSAGELFF.

The genes are TRBV20-1 and TRBJ2-1; D uncertain. Between the trimmed V and J ends, which lost 8 bases and 0 bases, there was a span of 11 bases. CDR1 is DFQATT, CDR2 SNEGSKA, per germline (reference sequence). The CDR3 consists of 13 residues. CDR3 loop: CSPPPSSYNEQFF. CDR3 bases: TGCAGTCCCCCTCCTAGCTCCTACAATGAGCAGTTCTTC.

This clonotype occurred many times. The CDR3 loop is CASSFRAAGKPQHF. The CDR3 DNA sequence: TGTGCCAGCAGTTTTAGGGCCGCGGGCAAGCCCCAGCATTTT. This chain links TRBV28 with TRBJ1-5; no reliable D call. Germline CDR1 MDHEN, CDR2 SYDVKM. This CDR3 is built from 14 residues. V shed 3 bases and J shed 8 bases, with 14 bases lying between them.

This clonotype was detected many times. The chain couples TRBV2 to TRBJ2-3; D perhaps matches TRBD2 (6 bases). The CDR3 spans 14 residues. Trimming removed 7 bases at V and 3 bases at J, with 14 bases between. Germline-derived CDR1 and CDR2 are SNHLY and FYNNEI. The CDR3: CASTGPGGTDTQYF. Written as DNA, the CDR3 is TGTGCCAGCACCGGGCCTGGGGGGACAGATACGCAGTATTTT.

Notes on this clonotype: This sequence may be a read error, since a much larger clone differs from it by one base. V gene TRBV13 combines with J gene TRBJ2-1; TRBD1 agrees at 8 bases. The end of the DNA aligns better with TRBJ2-7, so the J call may be wrong. This CDR3 comprises 15 residues. The germline gives CDR1 PRHDT, CDR2 FYEKMQ (reference sequence). The CDR3 is CASSQGQGAYNEQYF. As DNA, the CDR3 is TGTGCCAGCAGCCAAGGACAGGGCGCCTACAATGAGCAGTACTTC.

This clonotype was counted only a few times. The V gene is TRBV19, the J gene TRBJ2-2; weak D call: TRBD1 (6 bases). V lost 2 bases, J lost 3 bases, and 19 bases lay in between. This CDR3 region has 18 residues. From germline, CDR1 is LNHDA and CDR2 SQIVND (reference sequence). For the CDR3, the DNA is TGTGCCAGTAGTATACAGGGGTCCGCTCCCCTGGACACCGGGGAGCTGTTTTTT. It yields the protein CASSIQGSAPLDTGELFF.